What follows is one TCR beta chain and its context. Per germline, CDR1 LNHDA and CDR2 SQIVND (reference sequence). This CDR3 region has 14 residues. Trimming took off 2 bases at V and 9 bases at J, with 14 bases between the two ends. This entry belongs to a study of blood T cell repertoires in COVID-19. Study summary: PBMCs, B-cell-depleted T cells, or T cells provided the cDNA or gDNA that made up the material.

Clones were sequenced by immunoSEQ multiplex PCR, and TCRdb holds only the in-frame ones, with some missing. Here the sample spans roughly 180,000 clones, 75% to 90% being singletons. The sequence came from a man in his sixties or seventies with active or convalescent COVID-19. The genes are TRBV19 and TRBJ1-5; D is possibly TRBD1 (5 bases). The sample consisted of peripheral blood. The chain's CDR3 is CASSITGRAMPQHF. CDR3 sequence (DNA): TGTGCCAGTAGTATAACGGGCAGGGCCATGCCCCAGCATTTT.